A single sample gave rise to the 7 T cell receptor beta chains below, sequenced in a study of metastatic and nonmetastatic thyroid tumors. Prior to thyroid surgery, none of the patients had received any treatment. MiXCR was used by TCRdb to re-call the PCR reads. The sample consists of roughly 75,000 clones, approximately 13% of them appearing once. Sample: tumor tissue. The source is a female donor with papillary thyroid cancer or a benign thyroid nodule (not recorded which). Some clones in this sample may be carry-over from other donors' samples.

Comments on this clone: The junction departs from germline at one end; a sequencing error may be responsible. The chain carries TRBV12-3 or TRBV12-4 and TRBJ2-1, with D perhaps matching TRBD2 (6 bases). This CDR3 comprises 13 residues. The CDR3 coding sequence is TGTGCCGGCAGTGTGGGACTCCTTAATGATCAGTTCTTC. Its translation is CAGSVGLLNDQFF.

This clone was seen ten or more times. This rearrangement joins TRBV6-2 or TRBV6-3 to TRBJ2-7; 8 bases line up with TRBD1. The V segment lost 7 bases and the J segment 0 bases; nucleotides outside the gene matches: 8. Germline CDR1 MNHEY, CDR2 SVGEGT. This CDR3 has 15 amino acids. CDR3 region: CASTRGGQGSYEQYF. CDR3 nucleotide sequence: TGTGCCAGCACCCGGGGAGGACAGGGCTCCTACGAGCAGTACTTC.

Details on this clone: A much larger clone sits a single nucleotide away, making a read error possible. This same CDR3 is encoded by further DNA sequences in the sample. CDR3 nucleotides: TGTGCCAGCAGCTCCTTAGGATCGGATCGCCCTCGTGAGGGCTACACATTC. This sequence encodes CASSSLGSDRPREGYTF. The V gene is TRBV5-4, the J gene TRBJ1-2; D unresolved. Germline assignment: CDR1 SGHNT and CDR2 YYREEE (reference sequence). The CDR3 contains 17 residues. The full variable domain, rest sourced from reference TRBV5-4 and TRBJ1-2, is ETGVTQSPTHLIKTRGQQVTLRCSSQSGHNTVSWYQQALGQGPQFIFQYYREEENGRGNFPPRFSGLQFPNYSSELNVNALELDDSALYLCASSSLGSDRPREGYTFGSGTRLTVV.

This clone was observed many times. The rearrangement links TRBV19 to TRBJ2-2; 9 bases match TRBD2. This CDR3 contains 18 residues. Trimming took 5 bases from V and 4 from J; bases not matched to a gene: 14. Germline V gives CDR1 LNHDA, CDR2 SQIVND (reference sequence). CDR3 coding DNA: TGTGCCAGTAGTCCCCGGGGGGGTAGCGGGAGATCCACCGGGGAGCTGTTTTTT. Translated: CASSPRGGSGRSTGELFF.

This clone has a count of ten or more. The rearrangement uses TRBV5-1 and TRBJ2-4; D is possibly TRBD1 or TRBD2 (5 bases each). Germline V CDR1 and CDR2: SGHRS, YFSETQ. CDR3 size: 14 residues. Trimming stripped 0 bases from V and 3 bases from J, with 7 bases between. CDR3 DNA sequence: TGCGCCAGCAGCTTGGTGGGGGTCAAAAACATTCAGTACTTC. This translates into CASSLVGVKNIQYF.

This clone was seen a few times. Being one base from a much bigger clone, this may be a read error. This chain uses TRBV11-2 with TRBJ2-1; 11 nucleotides agree with TRBD2. Trimming at V came to 7 bases and at J to 4 bases, leaving 15 bases not matched to a gene. The germline V gene encodes CDR1 SGHAT and CDR2 FQNNGV. The length of the CDR3 is 18 residues. The CDR3 is CASIRIAGLAALYNEQFF. The CDR3 nucleotides read TGTGCCAGCATCCGCATTGCGGGACTAGCGGCGTTATACAATGAGCAGTTCTTC. The full variable domain, rest sourced from reference TRBV11-2 and TRBJ2-1, is EAGVAQSPRYKIIEKRQSVAFWCNPISGHATLYWYQQILGQGPKLLIQFQNNGVVDDSQLPKDRFSAERLKGVDSTLKIQPAKLEDSAVYLCASIRIAGLAALYNEQFFGPGTRLTVL.

This clone was recorded at least ten times. V gene TRBV20-1 combines with J gene TRBJ2-3; D unclear. Trimming removed 6 bases from V and 3 bases from J, with 19 bases in between. The CDR3 totals 15 residues. From germline, CDR1 is DFQATT and CDR2 SNEGSKA (reference sequence). The CDR3 loop reads CSAPSGMFGTDTQYF. CDR3 nucleotides: TGCAGTGCCCCTTCTGGGATGTTTGGGACAGATACGCAGTATTTT.